Here is one TCR beta chain with its context. Its antigen is not yet known. Per-nucleotide qualities are absent, and no much larger clonotype sits a single base away. Enrolling through a virtual design, the prospective study's participants ranged in age from roughly 18 to 95 years and lived across 24 United States geographic areas. In the prospective study, cohorts were assigned on the basis of participant-reported clinical history obtained from a screening survey and a study questionnaire. In the prospective study, mobile phlebotomists collected whole blood, serum and a nasopharyngeal or oropharyngeal swab from each participant. Participants in the prospective study had the option to provide additional blood draws and questionnaires over a roughly 2-month period. Before DNA extraction, prospective study blood samples were shipped either frozen or at room temperature. Including cysteine and phenylalanine, the CDR3 has 15 amino acids. Of the read, only the CDR3 DNA is kept; its 45 bases are in frame from base 1. At the junction V is shortened by 5 bases and J by 2 bases, with 15 bases in between. From a lookup of the germline V gene, CDR1 and CDR2 are MNHEY and SVGEGT.

This sample is drawn from a study of blood T cell repertoires in COVID-19 (dated by TCRdb to the early 2020s). At the level of the whole study: Collaborator samples came from the United States, Italy and Spain and covered acute and convalescent phases of COVID-19. Where available, HLA class I and class II types were taken from metadata supplied by the sample provider and were not determined by assay-based typing. Subjects who had been exposed to COVID-19, were actively infected with it, or had recovered from it provided the deeply sampled blood TCRbeta repertoires that made up the dataset. The repertoires were released in a freely available public database meant as a resource for research on the immune response to SARS-CoV-2. A de-identified subject ID, COVID-19 status, age in years and sex were almost always included in the sample metadata. The samples were drawn from the first 160 participants of the ongoing ImmuneRACE study and from 1,254 subjects provided by 6 global collaborators. The material from the prospective study consisted of cDNA or gDNA derived from T cells, B-cell-depleted T cells, or PBMCs. Broad study findings and their caveats: The quantity of clinical and demographic metadata differed by source and by participant and was supplied without curation.

TCRbeta CDR3 regions were amplified from genomic DNA using the immunoSEQ Assay, a bias-controlled multiplex PCR. In the source study's methods: Nucleated cell counts per sample were estimated from amplification of reference gene primers within the assay. Sequence reads were collapsed and filtered to measure the absolute abundance of every unique TCRbeta CDR3 rearrangement. For each sample, productive Simpson clonality was calculated as the square root of Simpson's diversity index over productive rearrangements. TCRdb retrieved this table from immuneACCESS and kept in-frame rearrangements only. Not all clones are present; in checked studies, unresolved V genes account for under half, and no reason is known for the remainder. V and J calls and clone size are copied from that table; D and trimming were computed from the DNA. Across this sample there are roughly 250,000 clones, with approximately 90% seen only once. The ten largest clones represent roughly 2.6% of the sample.

This sequence originates from a woman in her twenties or thirties with acute COVID-19. The sequencing sample was made of PBMCs or T cells enriched from blood (not recorded which). Here the chain combines TRBV6-2 or TRBV6-3 and TRBJ2-5; tentative D gene TRBD1, with 6 bases matching. In nucleotides, the sequence is TGTGCCAGCAGTCCCGCCGGGACACGTCAAGAGACCCAGTACTTC. Translated, this gives CASSPAGTRQETQYF.